The 27 T cell receptor beta chains presented below share a single source sample, sequenced in a study of T-cell reconstitution after alpha-beta-depleted transplantation in children. Molecular barcoding with unique molecular identifiers was used for the TCRbeta library. TCRdb redid the calling of the PCR reads with MiXCR, one entry per CDR3 protein. The data hold just over 350,000 distinct CDR3 sequences, with roughly 14% observed a single time. The sequenced sample was PBMCs, obtained from the stem cell graft. The receptor source for this set is a human donor who donated a stem cell graft to a child with Fanconi anemia.

This clonotype was found a few times. This sequence joins TRBV4-2 and TRBJ1-1, with D possibly being TRBD1 (6 bases). Trimming removed 0 bases from V and 1 base from J, with 12 bases in between. The CDR3 loop spans 16 amino acids. Germline V gene sequence: CDR1 LGHNA, CDR2 YNFKEQ. CDR3 bases: TGTGCCAGCAGCCAAGAAGGGGGGCAAAGGAACACTGAAGCTTTCTTT. Amino acid sequence: CASSQEGGQRNTEAFF.

There are many counts of this clonotype. The chain has TRBV10-1 and TRBJ2-7; D is unresolved. The V gene's germline CDR1 is WNHNN and CDR2 SYGVQD (reference sequence). This CDR3 has 14 amino acids. Trimming shortened V by 5 bases and J by 5 bases, and 16 bases separated the two germline ends. CDR3: CASSYYDSGDEQYF. CDR3 nucleotides: TGCGCCAGCAGTTACTACGATTCTGGGGACGAGCAGTACTTC.

This clonotype was observed many times. The chain joins TRBV7-2 to TRBJ2-5; 7 bases match TRBD2. CDR1 is SGHTA, CDR2 FQGNSA, per germline. The ends lost 1 base at V and 3 bases at J; junction bases unmatched: 2. This CDR3 comprises 14 residues. DNA of the CDR3: TGTGCCAGCAGCTTAGGGACTAGTGAAGAGACCCAGTACTTC. Translating it yields CASSLGTSEETQYF.

This clonotype was seen a handful of times. The chain employs TRBV12-3 or TRBV12-4 and TRBJ1-2; 8 nucleotides agree with TRBD1. This CDR3 has 14 amino acids. V gave up 6 bases and J gave up 5 bases; unmatched junction bases: 8. CDR3: CASSPTGASYGYTF. The CDR3 region has the DNA TGTGCCAGCAGCCCGACAGGGGCCTCTTATGGCTACACCTTC.

This clonotype came up a few times. The chain recombines TRBV4-3 with TRBJ2-4; D remains unclear. CDR3 size: 16 residues. Germline CDR1 LGHNA, CDR2 YSLEER. V shed 0 bases and J shed 0 bases, with 9 bases lying between them. The CDR3 reads CASSQEVTSAKNIQYF. As DNA, the CDR3 is TGCGCCAGCAGCCAAGAGGTCACTTCAGCCAAAAACATTCAGTACTTC.

The gene calls are TRBV20-1 and TRBJ2-3; 9 nucleotides agree with TRBD2. CDR3 length: 16 amino acids. V was pared by 6 bases and J by 3 bases, with 13 bases of the junction left unmatched. CDR1 is DFQATT, CDR2 SNEGSKA, per germline (reference sequence). The CDR3: CSARSRGGARTDTQYF. The CDR3 DNA reads TGCAGTGCCAGGTCACGCGGGGGGGCCCGAACAGATACGCAGTATTTT.

This clonotype came up a few times. The chain combines TRBV3-1 with TRBJ2-3; 9 bases align to TRBD2. Germline CDR1 and CDR2: LGHDT and YNNKEL (reference sequence). The trim removed 0 bases at V and 7 bases at J, leaving 8 bases unmatched. The length of the CDR3 is 16 residues. The CDR3 reads CASSQDRIAGEHTQYF. CDR3 in DNA: TGTGCCAGCAGCCAAGATAGAATAGCGGGGGAACATACGCAGTATTTT.

There are a few counts of this clonotype. This chain joins TRBV12-3 or TRBV12-4 and TRBJ1-1, with TRBD1 as a possible D gene (6 bases). The CDR3 runs to 14 residues. With 6 bases removed from V and 6 bases from J, the gap between germline ends came to 17 bases. CDR3 in amino acids: CASRIQGGAAEAFF. The CDR3 DNA reads as TGTGCCAGCAGAATACAGGGCGGAGCGGCTGAAGCTTTCTTT.

There are many counts of this clonotype. The rearrangement joins TRBV6-5 to TRBJ1-2; D unresolved. V gave up 6 bases and J gave up 8 bases, with 10 bases separating them. The CDR3 is made up of 11 amino acids. The germline V gene has CDR1 MNHEY and CDR2 SVGAGI. CDR3 sequence: CASRSNGGYTF. CDR3 coding DNA: TGTGCCAGCAGGTCGAACGGGGGCTACACCTTC.

This chain connects TRBV11-2 to TRBJ2-3, with 7 bases that match TRBD2. The length of the CDR3 is 16 residues. The V gene end was trimmed by 1 base and the J gene end by 1 base; junction bases not matched to a gene: 5. Germline values: CDR1 SGHAT, CDR2 FQNNGV. The CDR3 DNA sequence: TGTGCCAGCAGCTTAGGTTGGGCGGGGGGCACAGATACGCAGTATTTT. Protein product: CASSLGWAGGTDTQYF.

This clonotype was recorded many times. The rearrangement links TRBV7-8 to TRBJ2-7; 11 positions match TRBD1. Trimming took 2 bases from V and 3 from J; bases not matched to a gene: 3. The germline V gene encodes CDR1 SGHVS and CDR2 FQNEAQ. This CDR3 is built from 15 residues. The CDR3 reads CASSLSGTGGYEQYF. The DNA of the CDR3 is TGTGCCAGCAGCTTATCCGGGACAGGGGGCTACGAGCAGTACTTC.

The chain carries TRBV10-3 and TRBJ2-1, with D tentatively TRBD2 (6 bases). From germline, CDR1 is ENHRY and CDR2 SYGVKD. The CDR3 consists of 16 residues. The V and J ends lost 2 bases and 4 bases respectively, with 15 bases between them. CDR3 nucleotides: TGTGCCATCAGTGAGGGGCGGGGCGGGCCTTACAATGAGCAGTTCTTC. This translates into CAISEGRGGPYNEQFF.

The chain links TRBV12-3 or TRBV12-4 to TRBJ2-7; the D gene could be TRBD1 or TRBD2 (5 bases each). This CDR3 has 15 residues. V lost 7 bases, J lost 0 bases, and 16 bases lay in between. CDR3 nucleotide sequence: TGTGCCAGCAAACAATTAGGGACCGGCTCCTACGAGCAGTACTTC. This sequence encodes CASKQLGTGSYEQYF.

This clonotype was counted only a few times. The genes are TRBV24-1 and TRBJ2-5, with 7 bases fitting TRBD1. CDR1 and CDR2 (germline): KGHDR, SFDVKD. The CDR3 sequence is 15 residues long. The ends lost 3 bases at V and 4 bases at J; junction bases unmatched: 7. The CDR3 loop reads CATSDPRDSGETQYF. CDR3 DNA sequence: TGTGCCACCAGTGATCCACGGGACAGCGGAGAGACCCAGTACTTC.

This clonotype showed up many times. The genes are TRBV12-3 or TRBV12-4 and TRBJ2-5, with D unclear. The CDR3 contains 13 residues. V was pared by 11 bases and J by 1 base, with 14 bases between. Written as DNA, the CDR3 is TGTGCCTGCCCGGCGGTGTTCCAAGAGACCCAGTACTTC. This sequence encodes CACPAVFQETQYF.

The table lists this clonotype with many counts. The chain recombines TRBV12-3 or TRBV12-4 with TRBJ1-2; TRBD1 is a possible D gene (6 bases). The CDR3 totals 15 residues. V was pared by 3 bases and J by 5 bases, with 16 bases between. CDR3 sequence reads: CASSFLGGLGYGYTF. In DNA form, the CDR3 reads TGTGCCAGCAGTTTCTTGGGGGGGCTAGGTTATGGCTACACCTTC.

The table lists this clonotype with a few counts. The rearrangement joins TRBV3-1 to TRBJ1-2; D remains unclear. The length of the CDR3 is 16 residues. V was cut by 2 bases and J by 0 bases, with 13 bases left in between. In germline, CDR1 is LGHDT, CDR2 YNNKEL (reference sequence). The CDR3 region has the DNA TGTGCCAGCAGCCAAACTTTCCAAGCTACTAACTATGGCTACACCTTC. It codes for CASSQTFQATNYGYTF.

This clonotype was counted ten times or more. The genes are TRBV7-6 and TRBJ2-1; no firm D call. The germline gives CDR1 SGHVS, CDR2 FNYEAQ. The CDR3 is 11 amino acids. The V and J ends lost 5 bases and 5 bases respectively, with 4 bases between them. The CDR3, as DNA: TGTGCCAGCAGCATGAACAATGAGCAGTTCTTC. Protein: CASSMNNEQFF.

There are many counts of this clonotype. The V gene is TRBV5-1, the J gene TRBJ2-3; tentative D call: TRBD2 (6 bases). CDR1 is SGHRS and CDR2 is YFSETQ in the germline V gene. V dropped 3 bases and J dropped 0 bases, with 8 bases sitting between them. This CDR3 comprises 14 residues. In DNA, the CDR3 is TGCGCCAGCAGCTGGGGGACTAGCACAGATACGCAGTATTTT. Its translation is CASSWGTSTDTQYF.

The V gene is TRBV14, the J gene TRBJ2-1; D gene ambiguous. V lost 3 bases, J lost 2 bases, and 8 bases lay in between. The CDR3 sequence is 14 residues long. In germline, CDR1 is SGHDN, CDR2 FVKESK. CDR3 sequence: CASSHLPAYNEQFF. CDR3 coding DNA: TGTGCCAGCAGCCATTTACCCGCCTACAATGAGCAGTTCTTC.

There are many counts of this clonotype. The rearrangement joins TRBV18 to TRBJ2-2; D uncertain. The CDR3 is 15 amino acids. The germline V gene encodes CDR1 KGHSH and CDR2 LQKENI. Trimming shortened V by 2 bases and J by 1 base, and 8 bases separated the two germline ends. The CDR3 here is CASSPGPGNTGELFF. The CDR3 nucleotides are TGTGCCAGCTCACCAGGCCCTGGGAACACCGGGGAGCTGTTTTTT.

This clonotype was seen ten or more times. The rearrangement links TRBV12-3 or TRBV12-4 to TRBJ1-1; TRBD1 is a possible D gene (6 bases). This CDR3 is 15 amino acids long. The ends were cut back, 6 bases at V and 2 bases at J, with 16 bases in the middle. CDR3: CASSPLGGLNTEAFF. The CDR3, as DNA: TGTGCCAGCAGCCCTCTAGGGGGTCTCAACACTGAAGCTTTCTTT.

This clonotype was recorded many times. The CDR3 sequence is CASSWTSGGNDEQFF. The CDR3 DNA is TGTGCCAGCAGCTGGACTAGCGGGGGGAACGATGAGCAGTTCTTC. This sequence joins TRBV7-2 and TRBJ2-1; 14 bases are shared with TRBD2. The CDR3 contains 15 residues. The V gene's germline CDR1 is SGHTA and CDR2 FQGNSA. Trimming removed 4 bases from V and 8 bases from J; junction bases left unmatched: 4.

This clonotype was counted many times. The V gene is TRBV6-5, the J gene TRBJ2-3, with 13 positions matching TRBD2. The CDR3 consists of 15 residues. Germline V gene lookup returns CDR1 MNHEY and CDR2 SVGAGI. Trimming cost V 6 bases and J 3 bases; bases outside gene matches: 3. CDR3 coding DNA: TGTGCCAGCAGAACGGGACTAGCGGGGACAGATACGCAGTATTTT. This sequence encodes CASRTGLAGTDTQYF.

The chain carries TRBV5-5 and TRBJ2-7, with unresolved D. In germline, CDR1 is SGHKS, CDR2 YYEKEE (reference sequence). The CDR3 sequence is 14 residues long. The V end was cut by 2 bases, the J end by 0 bases, with 9 bases between. Written as DNA, the CDR3 is TGTGCCAGCAGCTTTGGCAGCCTCTCCTACGAGCAGTACGTC. Its translation: CASSFGSLSYEQYV.

This clonotype was picked up many times. V usage is TRBV10-3 and J usage is TRBJ2-1; D call uncertain. Germline V CDR1 and CDR2: ENHRY, SYGVKD. The V end was cut by 3 bases, the J end by 7 bases, with 16 bases between. The CDR3 covers 15 residues. The CDR3 coding sequence is TGTGCCATCAGTGATACGATTCACCCTGGAAATGAGCAGTTCTTC. Its protein product is CAISDTIHPGNEQFF.

The chain couples TRBV9 to TRBJ2-1; 7 nucleotides line up with TRBD1. This CDR3 is built from 16 residues. Unmatched junction bases numbered 13, after V lost 3 bases and J lost 7 bases. Germline CDR1 SGDLS, CDR2 YYNGEE. This CDR3 reads CASSGTGEKGVNEQFF. CDR3 DNA sequence: TGTGCCAGCAGCGGAACAGGGGAAAAAGGTGTGAATGAGCAGTTCTTC.